This TCR beta chain was observed in a study of cytomegalovirus exposure and HLA in healthy donors. Each donor's status was that of a healthy bone marrow donor. The CDR3 runs 15 residues. V lost 0 bases and J 6 bases, leaving 12 bases between the germline ends. Germline CDR1 and CDR2: SGHRS and YFSETQ. PCR used 60 Vbeta primers and 13 Jbeta primers. Sequencing used immunoSEQ multiplex PCR; TCRdb keeps in-frame clones, though not all of them. The data show 120,000 to 150,000 clones, more than 60% seen once. This receptor was obtained from a male donor in good health and CMV-seronegative. The chain employs TRBV5-1 and TRBJ2-2, with a tentative D call TRBD1 (7 bases). The sample comprised PBMCs. The CDR3 is CASSLVQGEAGELFF. The CDR3, as DNA: TGCGCCAGCAGCTTGGTGCAGGGGGAGGCCGGGGAGCTGTTTTTT.